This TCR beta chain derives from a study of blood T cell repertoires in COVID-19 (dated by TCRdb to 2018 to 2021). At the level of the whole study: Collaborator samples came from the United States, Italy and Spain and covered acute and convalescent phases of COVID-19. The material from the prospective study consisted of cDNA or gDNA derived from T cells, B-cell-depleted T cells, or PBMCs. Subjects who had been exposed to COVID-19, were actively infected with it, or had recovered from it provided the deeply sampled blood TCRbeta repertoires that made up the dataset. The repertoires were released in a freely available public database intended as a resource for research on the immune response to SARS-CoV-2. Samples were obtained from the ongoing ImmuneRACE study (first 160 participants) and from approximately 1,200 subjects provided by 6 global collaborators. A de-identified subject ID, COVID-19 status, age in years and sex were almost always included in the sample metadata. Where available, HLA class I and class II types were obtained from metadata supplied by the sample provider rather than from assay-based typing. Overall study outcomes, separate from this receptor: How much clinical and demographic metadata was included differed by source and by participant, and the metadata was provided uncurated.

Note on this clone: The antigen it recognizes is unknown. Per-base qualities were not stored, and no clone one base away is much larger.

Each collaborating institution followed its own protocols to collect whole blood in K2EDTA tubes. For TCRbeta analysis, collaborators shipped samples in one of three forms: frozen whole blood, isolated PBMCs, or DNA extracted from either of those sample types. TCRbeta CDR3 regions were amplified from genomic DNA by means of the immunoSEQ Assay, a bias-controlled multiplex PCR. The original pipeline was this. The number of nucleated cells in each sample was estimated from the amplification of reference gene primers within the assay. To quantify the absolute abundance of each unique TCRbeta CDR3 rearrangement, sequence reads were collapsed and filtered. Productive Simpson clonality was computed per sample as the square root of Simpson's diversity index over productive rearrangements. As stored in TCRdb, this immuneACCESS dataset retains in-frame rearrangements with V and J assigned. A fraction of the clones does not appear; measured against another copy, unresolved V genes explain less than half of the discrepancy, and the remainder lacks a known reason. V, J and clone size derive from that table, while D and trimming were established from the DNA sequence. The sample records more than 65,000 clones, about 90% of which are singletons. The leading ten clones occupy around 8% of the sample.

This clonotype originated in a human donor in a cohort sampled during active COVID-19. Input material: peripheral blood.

The nucleotide sequence is TGTGCCAGCAGTGGGACTAGCGGGGCTATTCTGGACGAGCAGTACTTC. Protein translation: CASSGTSGAILDEQYF. The chain joins TRBV6-1 to TRBJ2-7, and TRBD2 matches 12 of the central bases. V is trimmed back by 4 bases and J by 5 bases, and the junction contains 9 bases that no gene match accounts for. Including cysteine and phenylalanine, the CDR3 has 16 amino acids. The CDR3 DNA has 48 bases and is translated from base 1. From the germline V gene, CDR1 is MNHNS and CDR2 is SASEGT.